One sample yielded the 10 T cell receptor beta chains listed below, sequenced in a study of T cell responses to AZD1222 COVID-19 vaccine. The repertoire was sequenced with immunoSEQ multiplex PCR; TCRdb's copy has only in-frame clones and lacks some. The sample shows approximately 180,000 clones, 88% of them seen only once. The material was peripheral blood, obtained 28 days after the second AZD1222 dose. These receptors originate from an adult who received the AZD1222 COVID-19 vaccine.

This chain connects TRBV5-4 to TRBJ2-1; 8 nucleotides agree with TRBD2. V shed 7 bases, J shed 12 bases, and the junction held 18 bases outside the gene matches. The germline V gene has CDR1 SGHNT and CDR2 YYREEE (reference sequence). The CDR3 runs to 15 residues. CDR3: CASSEGSAGGSGQFF. The CDR3 DNA sequence: TGTGCCAGCTCCGAGGGCTCTGCGGGAGGCAGTGGGCAGTTCTTC.

The chain links TRBV7-2 to TRBJ2-7; possibly TRBD2 for D (6 bases). Per the germline V gene, CDR1 is SGHTA and CDR2 is FQGNSA. V was trimmed by 1 base and J by 2 bases, leaving 12 bases between them. The CDR3 runs 15 residues. CDR3 sequence (DNA): TGTGCCAGCAGCTTAGATACCGGCGGGACCTACGAGCAGTACTTC. The encoded protein is CASSLDTGGTYEQYF.

J is TRBJ2-1 and V is TRBV19, with 7 bases identical to TRBD2. J lost 5 bases, V lost 3 bases, and 7 bases had no gene match. Germline loops: CDR1 LNHDA, CDR2 SQIVND (reference sequence). CDR3 length: 15 residues. The CDR3 here is CASSIKLAAHNEQFF. In DNA form, the CDR3 reads TGTGCCAGTAGTATTAAGCTAGCGGCGCACAATGAGCAGTTCTTC.

The chain carries TRBV15 and TRBJ2-2; a possible D gene is TRBD2 (6 bases). The CDR3 is made up of 17 amino acids. Trimming removed 3 bases at V and 8 bases at J, with 22 bases between. In germline, CDR1 is LNHNV, CDR2 YYDKDF (reference sequence). The CDR3 DNA sequence: TGTGCCACCAGCAGGGACCCGGGACTGAGATATACTGGGGAGCTGTTTTTT. This encodes CATSRDPGLRYTGELFF.

The chain carries TRBV28 and TRBJ1-1; D is unclear. Germline V lookup: CDR1 MDHEN, CDR2 SYDVKM. This CDR3 region has 13 residues. V was cut by 6 bases and J by 2 bases, with 10 bases left in between. CDR3 sequence reads: CASRAMDNTEAFF. CDR3 coding DNA: TGTGCCAGCAGGGCGATGGATAACACTGAAGCTTTCTTT.

The CDR3 DNA reads as TGTGCCAGCAGCCCAGGGGGTTTCCAGCCCCAGCATTTT. Translation: CASSPGGFQPQHF. The genes are TRBV27 and TRBJ1-5; 7 bases agree with TRBD1. Germline CDR1 is MNHEY and CDR2 is SMNVEV (reference sequence). The junction had 6 bases not matched to a gene; V was cut back by 6 bases and J by 7 bases. The CDR3 sequence is 13 residues long.

The genes are TRBV6-2 or TRBV6-3 and TRBJ2-1; 10 positions agree with TRBD2. CDR3 length: 16 residues. V lost 4 bases to trimming and J lost 5 bases; unmatched junction nucleotides: 8. Per the germline V gene, CDR1 is MNHEY and CDR2 is SVGEGT. CDR3 in amino acids: CASSWPAGGQDNEQFF. In nucleotides, the CDR3 is TGTGCCAGCAGTTGGCCAGCGGGAGGGCAAGACAATGAGCAGTTCTTC.

The chain is built from TRBV5-5 and TRBJ1-4; D remains ambiguous. The CDR3 is made up of 18 amino acids. V lost 4 bases, J lost 0 bases, and 19 bases lay in between. The V gene's germline CDR1 is SGHKS and CDR2 YYEKEE (reference sequence). CDR3 amino acids: CASSPLTAFGTTNEKLFF. Written as DNA, the CDR3 is TGTGCCAGCAGCCCCCTCACGGCTTTCGGAACAACTAATGAAAAACTGTTTTTT.

Notes on this clone: At one of its ends the junction is not consistent with the germline gene, which may arise from a read error. V usage is TRBV4-1 and J usage is TRBJ2-7; D is perhaps TRBD1 (6 bases). Germline assignment: CDR1 MGHRA and CDR2 YSYEKL. CDR3 length: 16 residues. The CDR3 is CASSQEIQDRGGPSHF. CDR3 in DNA: TGCGCCAGCAGCCAAGAAATCCAGGACAGAGGGGGACCTAGCCACTTC.

The chain employs TRBV28 and TRBJ2-1; tentative D call: TRBD2 (6 bases). With 10 bases removed from V and 8 bases from J, the gap between germline ends came to 18 bases. The CDR3 spans 13 residues. CDR1 and CDR2 (germline): MDHEN, SYDVKM. CDR3 sequence: CATTGTFIYEQFF. CDR3 DNA sequence: TGTGCCACTACCGGGACTTTTATCTATGAGCAGTTCTTC.